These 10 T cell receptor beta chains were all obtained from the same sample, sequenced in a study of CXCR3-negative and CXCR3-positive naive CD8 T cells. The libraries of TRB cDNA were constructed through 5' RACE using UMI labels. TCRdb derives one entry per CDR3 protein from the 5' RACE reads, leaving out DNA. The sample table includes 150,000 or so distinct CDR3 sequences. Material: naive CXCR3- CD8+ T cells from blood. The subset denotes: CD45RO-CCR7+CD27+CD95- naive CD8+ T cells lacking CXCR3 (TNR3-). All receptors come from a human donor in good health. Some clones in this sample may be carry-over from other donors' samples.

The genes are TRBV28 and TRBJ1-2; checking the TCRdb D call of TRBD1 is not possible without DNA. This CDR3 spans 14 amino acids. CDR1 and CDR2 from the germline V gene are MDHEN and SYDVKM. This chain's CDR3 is CASTGRGLNYGYTF.

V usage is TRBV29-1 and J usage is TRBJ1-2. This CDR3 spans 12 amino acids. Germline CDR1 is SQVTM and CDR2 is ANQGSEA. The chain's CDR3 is CSVGDSSYGYTF.

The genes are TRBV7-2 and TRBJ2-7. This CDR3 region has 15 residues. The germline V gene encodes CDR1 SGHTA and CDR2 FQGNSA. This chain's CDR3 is CASSPSGAIVYEQYF.

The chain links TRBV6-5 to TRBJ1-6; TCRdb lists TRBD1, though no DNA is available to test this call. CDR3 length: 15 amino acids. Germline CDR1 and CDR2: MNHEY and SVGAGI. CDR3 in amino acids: CASSHPPGEYSPLHF.

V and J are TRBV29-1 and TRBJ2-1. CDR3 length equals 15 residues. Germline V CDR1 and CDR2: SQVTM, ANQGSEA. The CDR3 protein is CSVEALATSYNEQFF.

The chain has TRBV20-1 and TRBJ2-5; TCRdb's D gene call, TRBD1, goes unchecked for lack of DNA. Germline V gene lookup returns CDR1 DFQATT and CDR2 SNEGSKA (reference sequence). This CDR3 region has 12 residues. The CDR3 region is CSARAPGETQYF.

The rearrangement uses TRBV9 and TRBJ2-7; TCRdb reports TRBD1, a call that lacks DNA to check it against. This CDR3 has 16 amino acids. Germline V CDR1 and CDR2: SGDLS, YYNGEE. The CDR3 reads CASSLGGYAPSYEQYF. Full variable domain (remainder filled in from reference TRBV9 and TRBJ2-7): DSGVTQTPKHLITATGQRVTLRCSPRSGDLSVYWYQQSLDQGLQFLIQYYNGEERAKGNILERFSAQQFPDLHSELNLSSLELGDSALYFCASSLGGYAPSYEQYFGPGTRLTVT.

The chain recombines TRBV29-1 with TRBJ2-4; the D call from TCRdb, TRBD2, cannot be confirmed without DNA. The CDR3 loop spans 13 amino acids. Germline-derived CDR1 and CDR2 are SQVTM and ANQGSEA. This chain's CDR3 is CSVLRAMENIQYF.

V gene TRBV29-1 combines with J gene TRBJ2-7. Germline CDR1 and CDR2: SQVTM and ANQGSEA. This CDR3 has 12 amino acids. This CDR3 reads CSVEIRDYEQYF.

This CDR3 is CASSLGRGAWTEAFF. The chain recombines TRBV7-9 with TRBJ1-1; TCRdb indicates TRBD1, and absent DNA this call remains unverified. This CDR3 contains 15 residues. From germline, CDR1 is SEHNR and CDR2 FQNEAQ (reference sequence).